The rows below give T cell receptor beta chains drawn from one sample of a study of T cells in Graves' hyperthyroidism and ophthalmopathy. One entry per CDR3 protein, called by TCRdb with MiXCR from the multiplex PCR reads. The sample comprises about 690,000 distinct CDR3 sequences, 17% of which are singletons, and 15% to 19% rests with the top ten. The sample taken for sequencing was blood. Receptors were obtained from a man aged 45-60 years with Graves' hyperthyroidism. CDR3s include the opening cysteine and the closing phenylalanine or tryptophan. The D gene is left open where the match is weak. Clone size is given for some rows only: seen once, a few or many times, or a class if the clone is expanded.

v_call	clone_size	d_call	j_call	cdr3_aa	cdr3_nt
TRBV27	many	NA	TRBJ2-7	CASSTQDPSLEQYF	TGTGCCAGCAGTACCCAGGACCCTTCCCTCGAGCAGTACTTC
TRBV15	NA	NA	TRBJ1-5	CATSRGPGVNQPQHF	TGTGCCACCAGCAGAGGACCAGGGGTCAATCAGCCCCAGCATTTT
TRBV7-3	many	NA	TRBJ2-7	CASSSGGGAAYEQYF	TGTGCCAGCAGCTCCGGAGGGGGGGCCGCCTACGAGCAGTACTTC
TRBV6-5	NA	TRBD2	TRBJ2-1	CASSYSGLAGTYNEQFF	TGTGCCAGCAGTTACTCGGGACTAGCGGGAACTTACAATGAGCAGTTCTTC
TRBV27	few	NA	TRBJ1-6	CASSFGTYGGSPLHF	TGTGCCAGCAGTTTTGGGACATACGGGGGTTCACCCCTCCACTTT
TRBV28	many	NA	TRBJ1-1	CASSLSIQGNEAFF	TGTGCCAGCAGTTTATCGATTCAAGGCAATGAAGCTTTCTTT
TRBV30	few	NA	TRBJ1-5	CAWTAGWGQPQHF	TGTGCCTGGACTGCGGGTTGGGGTCAGCCCCAGCATTTT
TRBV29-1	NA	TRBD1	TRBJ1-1	CSVGQGLGTEAFF	TGCAGCGTAGGACAGGGTTTAGGAACTGAAGCTTTCTTT
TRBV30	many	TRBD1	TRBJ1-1	CAWKRTTGAANTEAFF	TGTGCCTGGAAGCGAACGACAGGGGCAGCGAACACTGAAGCTTTCTTT
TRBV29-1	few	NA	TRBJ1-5	CSVGKGDNQPQHF	TGCAGCGTTGGGAAGGGAGACAATCAGCCCCAGCATTTT
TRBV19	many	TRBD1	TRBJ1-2	CASSLRDRYGYTF	TGTGCCAGTAGTCTCCGGGACAGGTATGGCTACACCTTC
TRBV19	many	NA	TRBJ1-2	CASSMRQTANYGYTF	TGTGCCAGTAGTATGCGTCAGACAGCGAACTATGGCTACACCTTC
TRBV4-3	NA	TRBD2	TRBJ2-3	CASSQDLLAGGGIGDTQYF	TGCGCCAGCAGCCAAGACCTCCTAGCGGGAGGGGGGATTGGGGATACGCAGTATTTT
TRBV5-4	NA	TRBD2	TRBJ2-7	CASSSPTSGSRDEQYF	TGTGCCAGCAGCTCGCCGACTAGCGGGAGCCGGGACGAGCAGTACTTC
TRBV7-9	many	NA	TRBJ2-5	CASTRFERETQYF	TGTGCCAGCACGAGGTTCGAGCGGGAGACCCAGTACTTC
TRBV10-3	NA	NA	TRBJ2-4	CAISDTPTGNIQYF	TGTGCCATCAGTGACACCCCCACAGGGAACATTCAGTACTTC
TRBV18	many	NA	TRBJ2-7	CASSQGMLDYEQYF	TGTGCCAGCTCACAGGGGATGTTAGACTACGAGCAGTACTTC
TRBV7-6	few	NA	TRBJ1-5	CASSLDSGNQPQHF	TGTGCCAGCAGCTTAGATAGCGGCAATCAGCCCCAGCATTTT
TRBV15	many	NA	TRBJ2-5	CATSRDSGLAIQTQYF	TGTGCCACCAGCAGAGATTCGGGCCTAGCGATACAGACCCAGTACTTC
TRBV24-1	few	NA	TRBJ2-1	CATSVMDKQFF	TGTGCCACCAGTGTCATGGACAAGCAGTTCTTC
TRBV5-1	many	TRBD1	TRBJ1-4	CASSLASGQAEKLFF	TGCGCCAGCAGCTTGGCCTCCGGACAGGCTGAAAAACTGTTTTTT
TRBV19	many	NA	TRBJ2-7	CASSIEAGSSYEQYF	TGTGCCAGTAGTATAGAAGCGGGCAGCTCCTACGAGCAGTACTTC
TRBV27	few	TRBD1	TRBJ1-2	CASSSQGRHGYTF	TGTGCCAGCAGTTCACAGGGGCGTCATGGCTACACCTTC
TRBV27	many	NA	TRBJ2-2	CASSLWETGNTGELFF	TGTGCCAGCAGCTTGTGGGAGACAGGGAACACCGGGGAGCTGTTTTTT
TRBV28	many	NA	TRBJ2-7	CASSLGTAGAYEQYF	TGTGCCAGCAGTTTAGGGACAGCGGGAGCCTACGAGCAGTACTTC
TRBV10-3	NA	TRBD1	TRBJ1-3	CAIKQGAGNTIYF	TGTGCCATCAAGCAGGGGGCTGGAAACACCATATATTTT
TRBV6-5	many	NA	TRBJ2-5	CASSYSQGSYQETQYF	TGTGCCAGCAGTTACTCGCAGGGCTCCTACCAAGAGACCCAGTACTTC
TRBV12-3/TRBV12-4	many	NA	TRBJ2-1	CASSLLATRNEQFF	TGTGCCAGCAGTTTACTAGCCACTAGAAATGAGCAGTTCTTC
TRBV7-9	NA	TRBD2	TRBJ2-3	CASSPGTSGTRSTDTQYF	TGTGCCAGCAGCCCCGGGACTAGCGGAACGAGAAGCACAGATACGCAGTATTTT
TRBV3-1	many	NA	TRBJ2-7	CASSLEPTGAYEQYF	TGTGCCAGCAGCCTGGAACCGACGGGGGCCTACGAGCAGTACTTC
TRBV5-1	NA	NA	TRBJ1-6	CASSLRVSSYNSPLHF	TGCGCCAGCAGCTTAAGAGTGAGCTCCTATAATTCACCCCTCCACTTT
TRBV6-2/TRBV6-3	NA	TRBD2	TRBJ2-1	CASSTQLAGGVREFNEQFF	TGTGCCAGCAGTACCCAACTAGCGGGAGGGGTGAGAGAATTCAATGAGCAGTTCTTC
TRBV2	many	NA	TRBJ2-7	CASSEDTAASKYF	TGTGCCAGCAGTGAGGACACGGCGGCGAGCAAGTACTTC
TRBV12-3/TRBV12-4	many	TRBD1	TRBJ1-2	CASSWDRVYGYTF	TGTGCCAGCAGTTGGGACAGAGTCTATGGCTACACCTTC
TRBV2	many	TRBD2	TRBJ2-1	CASSEVWTSGPENEQFF	TGTGCCAGCAGTGAAGTGTGGACTAGCGGGCCGGAGAATGAGCAGTTCTTC
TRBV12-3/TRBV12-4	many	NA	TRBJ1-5	CASSFWATGDQPQHF	TGTGCCAGCAGTTTTTGGGCGACGGGCGATCAGCCCCAGCATTTT
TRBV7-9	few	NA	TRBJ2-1	CASSSRLRGSSYNEQFF	TGTGCCAGCAGCTCAAGACTGAGGGGAAGCTCCTACAATGAGCAGTTCTTC
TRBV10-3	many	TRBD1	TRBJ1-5	CATAGTQGGNQPQHF	TGTGCCACAGCCGGGACCCAGGGGGGCAATCAGCCCCAGCATTTT
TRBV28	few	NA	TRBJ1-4	CASRIQDATNEKLFF	TGTGCCAGCAGGATCCAAGACGCAACTAATGAAAAACTGTTTTTT
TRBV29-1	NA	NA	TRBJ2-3	CSEAVDYTDTQYF	TGCAGCGAAGCTGTCGACTACACAGATACGCAGTATTTT
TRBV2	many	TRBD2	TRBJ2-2	CASSGETGELFF	TGTGCCAGTAGCGGGGAAACCGGGGAGCTGTTTTTT
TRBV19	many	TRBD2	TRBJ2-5	CASSMASGRKTQYF	TGTGCCAGTAGTATGGCTAGCGGGAGGAAGACCCAGTACTTC
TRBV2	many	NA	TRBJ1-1	CASRGSEAFF	TGTGCCAGCAGGGGGTCTGAAGCTTTCTTT
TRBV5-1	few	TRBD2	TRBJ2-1	CASSLVQSPGLGTYNEQFF	TGCGCCAGCAGCTTGGTTCAGAGCCCAGGACTAGGGACCTACAATGAGCAGTTCTTC
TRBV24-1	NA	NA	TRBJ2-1	CATSELQGHEQFF	TGTGCCACCAGTGAACTACAGGGACATGAGCAGTTCTTC
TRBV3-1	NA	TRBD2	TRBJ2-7	CASSQAWREMDEQYF	TGTGCCAGCAGCCAAGCCTGGCGGGAGATGGACGAGCAGTACTTC
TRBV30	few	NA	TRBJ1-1	CAWSYLRGQRDTEAFF	TGTGCCTGGAGTTACCTGCGGGGACAAAGAGACACTGAAGCTTTCTTT
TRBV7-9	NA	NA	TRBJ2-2	CASSVGTGGPRDNTGELFF	TGTGCCAGCAGCGTAGGGACGGGGGGCCCTCGGGATAACACCGGGGAGCTGTTTTTT
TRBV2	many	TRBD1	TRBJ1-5	CASRLDRYYSNQPQHF	TGTGCCAGCAGACTGGACAGGTATTATAGCAATCAGCCCCAGCATTTT
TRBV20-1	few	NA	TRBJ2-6	CSAHPWGNSGANVLTF	TGCAGTGCTCACCCATGGGGAAACTCTGGGGCCAACGTCCTGACTTTC
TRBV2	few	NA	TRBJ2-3	CASSETNRLRYF	TGTGCCAGCAGTGAAACAAACAGGCTCCGGTATTTT
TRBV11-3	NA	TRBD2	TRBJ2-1	CASGAGGGREQFF	TGTGCCAGCGGAGCGGGAGGAGGGAGGGAGCAGTTCTTC
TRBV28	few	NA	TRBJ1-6	CASSFRGSSYNSPLHF	TGTGCCAGCAGTTTCCGGGGGAGCTCCTATAATTCACCCCTCCACTTT
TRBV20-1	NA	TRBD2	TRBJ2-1	CSARVPGTSDYNEQFF	TGCAGTGCTAGGGTGCCCGGGACTAGCGACTACAATGAGCAGTTCTTC
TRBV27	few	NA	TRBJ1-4	CASSFHSNEKLFF	TGTGCCAGCAGTTTCCACTCCAATGAAAAACTGTTTTTT